This TCR beta chain emerged from a study of blood T cell repertoires in COVID-19. Study processing details: Amplifying reference gene primers gave estimates of nucleated cell counts. TCRdb's table, derived via immunoSEQ multiplex PCR, lists solely in-frame clones and lacks some. V and J calls and clone size are those listed in that table; D and trimming were worked out from the DNA. The data show around 70,000 clones, 80% seen once. V lost 3 bases and J 8 bases, leaving 11 bases between the germline ends. Germline-derived CDR1 and CDR2 are SGHTA and FQGNSA. The CDR3 sequence is 13 residues long. The source material was peripheral blood. This sequence originates from a man in his 70s who had recovered from COVID-19. V gene TRBV7-2 combines with J gene TRBJ2-1, with a possible D match to TRBD1 (6 bases). CDR3 nucleotide sequence: TGTGCCAGCAGCTTTGTACAGGGCGATGAGCAGTTCTTC. As protein: CASSFVQGDEQFF.